Detailed here is one TCR beta chain. The CDR3 consists of 14 residues. With V trimmed by 6 bases and J by 7 bases, 9 bases remained unmatched. Per germline, CDR1 MDHEN and CDR2 SYDVKM. As processed by the authors: Amplified reference gene primers provided the basis for estimating nucleated cell counts. This table comes from immunoSEQ multiplex PCR, and its TCRdb copy is limited to in-frame clones, with some not included. D and trimming come from the DNA, and the V and J calls and clone size come from that table. The repertoire includes roughly 57,000 clones, roughly 80% of them detected once, and 3.2% sits in the top ten. This sample was taken from a study of blood T cell repertoires in COVID-19. Study-wide background: Sites in the United States, Italy and Spain provided acute and convalescent COVID-19 samples. Sample material is recorded as cDNA or gDNA derived from T cells, B-cell-depleted T cells, or PBMCs.

This clonotype was sampled from a man in his 60s with acute or convalescent COVID-19. The chain uses TRBV28 and TRBJ1-2; TRBD1 aligns across 9 bases. The sample consisted of peripheral blood. The CDR3 DNA is TGTGCCAGCAGCCCTCAGGGACAGGGTCTTGGCTACACCTTC. The encoded protein is CASSPQGQGLGYTF.